Each of the 25 T cell receptor beta chains below was sequenced from the same sample in a study of cytomegalovirus exposure and HLA in healthy donors. Primers included in the PCR were 60 Vbeta and 13 Jbeta primers. Using immunoSEQ multiplex PCR, the repertoire was profiled, and TCRdb retains in-frame clones only, with some absent. This repertoire includes roughly 60,000 clones. The sample was PBMCs. These receptors came from a male donor in good health and CMV-seronegative.

The genes are TRBV7-9 and TRBJ2-7; 8 bases align to TRBD1. Germline CDR1 SEHNR, CDR2 FQNEAQ (reference sequence). V lost 5 bases and J lost 3; bases outside the gene matches: 3. The CDR3 sequence is 13 residues long. The CDR3 region is CASSPGTGYEQYF. CDR3 DNA sequence: TGTGCCAGCAGCCCCGGGACAGGCTACGAGCAGTACTTC.

This chain links TRBV11-1 with TRBJ1-4; a possible D gene is TRBD1 (5 bases). The CDR3 runs 14 residues. Trimming pared 2 bases from V and 7 bases from J, leaving 11 bases between. CDR1 and CDR2 (germline): SGHAT, FQDESV (reference sequence). The CDR3 DNA sequence: TGTGCCAGCAGCTTACAGGGCGGGGCTGAAAAACTGTTTTTT. Its translation: CASSLQGGAEKLFF. Full variable domain (outside the CDR3, taken from reference TRBV11-1 and TRBJ1-4): EAEVAQSPRYKITEKSQAVAFWCDPISGHATLYWYRQILGQGPELLVQFQDESVVDDSQLPKDRFSAERLKGVDSTLKIQPAELGDSAMYLCASSLQGGAEKLFFGSGTQLSVL.

This rearrangement joins TRBV6-5 to TRBJ1-2; TRBD1 matches 7 bases. In germline, CDR1 is MNHEY, CDR2 SVGAGI. The CDR3 loop spans 13 amino acids. The junction had 5 bases not matched to a gene; V was cut back by 6 bases and J by 4 bases. CDR3 amino acids: CASRPGQVYGYTF. CDR3 sequence (DNA): TGTGCCAGCAGACCCGGACAGGTCTATGGCTACACCTTC.

The chain carries TRBV7-9 and TRBJ2-1; TRBD2 aligns across 10 bases. After removal of 2 bases from V and 12 bases from J, the junction contained 10 bases not matched to a gene. Germline V gene lookup returns CDR1 SEHNR and CDR2 FQNEAQ (reference sequence). This CDR3 is built from 15 residues. The DNA of the CDR3 is TGTGCCAGCAGCTTAATGAGCGGGAGGGCCCAGGGGCAGTTCTTC. Protein: CASSLMSGRAQGQFF.

CDR3 sequence: CASSQGAKGTQYF. The CDR3 DNA is TGTGCCAGTTCACAGGGGGCTAAGGGTACGCAGTATTTT. The chain uses TRBV7-3 and TRBJ2-3; 9 nucleotides match TRBD1. CDR1 and CDR2 from the germline V gene are SGHTA and FQGTGA. V gave up 9 bases and J gave up 8 bases; unmatched junction bases: 9. This CDR3 has 13 residues.

The chain uses TRBV28 and TRBJ1-5, with 7 bases that match TRBD1. The J segment lost 5 bases and the V segment lost 2 bases, leaving 6 bases of the junction unmatched. Looked up from germline, CDR1 is MDHEN and CDR2 is SYDVKM. This CDR3 spans 15 amino acids. CDR3 protein: CASSLDRVKHQPQHF. The DNA of the CDR3 is TGTGCCAGCAGTTTAGACAGGGTGAAGCATCAGCCCCAGCATTTT.

V is TRBV7-6 and J is TRBJ2-1; a possible D gene is TRBD1 (6 bases). This CDR3 is 16 amino acids long. V was clipped by 5 bases and J by 5 bases, with 19 bases between them. Germline V gene data show CDR1 as SGHVS and CDR2 as FNYEAQ. The CDR3 nucleotides are TGTGCCAGCAGCCTGGAAGCCCCTACAGGGAACAATGAGCAGTTCTTC. Its protein product is CASSLEAPTGNNEQFF.

This chain joins TRBV9 and TRBJ2-5; D is possibly TRBD1 (6 bases). Trimming shortened V by 3 bases and J by 5 bases, and 14 bases separated the two germline ends. This CDR3 is 14 amino acids long. Germline V gene data show CDR1 as SGDLS and CDR2 as YYNGEE. Here the CDR3 DNA reads TGTGCCAGCAGCGCAGGGGTTGGTTCGGAGACCCAGTACTTC. This codes for CASSAGVGSETQYF.

The V and J genes are TRBV18 and TRBJ2-1; possibly TRBD1 for D (5 bases). CDR1 KGHSH and CDR2 LQKENI come from the germline V gene. This CDR3 spans 14 amino acids. V dropped 2 bases and J dropped 6 bases, with 11 bases sitting between them. The chain's CDR3 is CASSPWGSLNEQFF. DNA for the CDR3: TGTGCCAGCTCACCATGGGGCAGCCTCAATGAGCAGTTCTTC.

The chain combines TRBV7-9 with TRBJ1-2; TRBD1 matches at 8 bases. CDR1 and CDR2 from the germline V gene are SEHNR and FQNEAQ (reference sequence). The CDR3 extends over 14 amino acids. V trimming: 5 bases; J trimming: 5 bases; junction bases outside the gene matches: 7. CDR3 nucleotides: TGTGCCAGCAGCGTCAGGAACAGGGGGTATGGCTACACCTTC. Protein product: CASSVRNRGYGYTF.

The chain joins TRBV7-8 to TRBJ2-7, with D perhaps TRBD1 (6 bases). The CDR3 totals 12 residues. Trimming took off 5 bases at V and 10 bases at J, with 15 bases between the two ends. CDR1 and CDR2 (germline): SGHVS, FQNEAQ. The CDR3: CASSPGDSGQYF. The CDR3 bases are TGTGCCAGCAGCCCAGGGGATTCGGGACAGTACTTC.

J is TRBJ1-4 and V is TRBV30; TRBD1 aligns across 8 bases. Germline V gene lookup returns CDR1 GTSNPN and CDR2 SVGIG (reference sequence). This CDR3 is 13 amino acids long. V lost 5 bases, J lost 8 bases, and 7 bases stayed unmatched. Here the CDR3 reads CAWQTGVGEKLFF. DNA of the CDR3: TGTGCCTGGCAGACAGGGGTTGGGGAAAAACTGTTTTTT.

The CDR3 loop is CAWRKQGADGYTF. The CDR3 DNA reads as TGTGCCTGGAGAAAACAGGGGGCCGATGGCTACACCTTC. The chain joins TRBV30 to TRBJ1-2, with TRBD1 identical over 9 bases. The CDR3 is 13 amino acids. The V gene end was trimmed by 3 bases and the J gene end by 6 bases; junction bases not matched to a gene: 5. The germline CDR1 and CDR2 sequences are GTSNPN and SVGIG (reference sequence). The complete variable domain, with remaining parts taken from reference TRBV30 and TRBJ1-2, reads SQTIHQWPATLVQPVGSPLSLECTVEGTSNPNLYWYRQAAGRGLQLLFYSVGIGQISSEVPQNLSASRPQDRQFILSSKKLLLSDSGFYLCAWRKQGADGYTFGSGTRLTVV.

The chain uses TRBV9 and TRBJ2-2; 8 nucleotides align to TRBD2. This CDR3 is built from 19 residues. Per the germline V gene, CDR1 is SGDLS and CDR2 is YYNGEE. With V trimmed by 2 bases and J by 0 bases, 12 bases remained unmatched. CDR3 DNA: TGTGCCAGCAGCGTCCGACCGGGGCTAGCGGGCTCGAACACCGGGGAGCTGTTTTTT. The encoded protein is CASSVRPGLAGSNTGELFF.

The V gene is TRBV7-2, the J gene TRBJ2-2, with D possibly TRBD2 on 6 matching bases. The CDR3 is 14 residues long. V lost 5 bases and J 6 bases, leaving 13 bases between the germline ends. Germline V gene data show CDR1 as SGHTA and CDR2 as FQGNSA. CDR3 DNA sequence: TGTGCCAGCAGCGCCAATAGCGGCCCCGGGGAGCTGTTTTTT. Encoded protein: CASSANSGPGELFF.

The rearrangement joins TRBV7-2 to TRBJ2-7, with 7 bases aligning to TRBD1. After removal of 3 bases from V and 0 bases from J, the junction contained 5 bases not matched to a gene. Per the germline V gene, CDR1 is SGHTA and CDR2 is FQGNSA. CDR3 size: 15 residues. The CDR3 DNA is TGTGCCAGCAGCTTGCAGGGGGTCATCTCCTACGAGCAGTACTTC. It is translated as CASSLQGVISYEQYF.

The DNA for the CDR3 is TGCGCCAGCAGCCAAATCGGGACAGGGGTGGCCGGGGAGCTGTTTTTT. It translates to CASSQIGTGVAGELFF. This chain uses TRBV4-1 with TRBJ2-2, with 10 bases identical to TRBD1. The V and J ends lost 2 bases and 6 bases, in that order; junction bases with no gene match: 6. This CDR3 has 16 residues. Germline V gene sequence: CDR1 MGHRA, CDR2 YSYEKL.

The V gene is TRBV25-1, the J gene TRBJ1-1; no clear D. Germline loops: CDR1 MGHDK, CDR2 SYGVNS. There are 11 residues in the CDR3. V was trimmed by 8 bases and J by 4 bases, leaving 8 bases between them. DNA for the CDR3: TGTGCCAGCGGGCTGGGCACTGAAGCTTTCTTT. This sequence encodes CASGLGTEAFF. Full variable domain (missing parts from reference TRBV25-1 and TRBJ1-1): EADIYQTPRYLVIGTGKKITLECSQTMGHDKMYWYQQDPGMELHLIHYSYGVNSTEKGDLSSESTVSRIRTEHFPLTLESARPSHTSQYLCASGLGTEAFFGQGTRLTVV.

The chain carries TRBV7-2 and TRBJ1-2; D remains unclear. Deletions cut 5 bases from V and 2 bases from J, with 12 bases between. CDR1 and CDR2 (germline): SGHTA, FQGNSA. This CDR3 contains 14 residues. CDR3 in amino acids: CASSPGLINYGYTF. CDR3 bases: TGTGCCAGCAGCCCGGGTCTAATAAACTATGGCTACACCTTC.

The V gene is TRBV5-1, the J gene TRBJ1-1; TRBD1 aligns across 7 bases. Germline-derived CDR1 and CDR2 are SGHRS and YFSETQ. This CDR3 has 17 amino acids. V shed 0 bases and J 7 bases; nucleotides not matched to a gene: 15. The CDR3 bases are TGCGCCAGCAGCTTGGGGTTCGGAGGAGGGGGCAAGGATGAAGCTTTCTTT. It is translated as CASSLGFGGGGKDEAFF.

This chain connects TRBV4-2 to TRBJ2-1, with 10 bases lining up with TRBD1. V shed 1 base and J 5 bases; nucleotides not matched to a gene: 5. CDR3 length: 16 residues. CDR1 is LGHNA, CDR2 YNFKEQ, per germline. This chain's CDR3 is CASSQGGQGSDNEQFF. The CDR3 DNA reads as TGTGCCAGCAGCCAAGGGGGACAGGGGTCCGACAATGAGCAGTTCTTC.

V gene TRBV6-5 combines with J gene TRBJ1-5, with 7 bases aligning to TRBD1. From germline, CDR1 is MNHEY and CDR2 SVGAGI. Trimming took 3 bases from V and 4 from J; bases not matched to a gene: 6. The length of the CDR3 is 15 residues. The CDR3 nucleotides are TGTGCCAGCAGTTATGTCGGACAGGTAAATCAGCCCCAGCATTTT. It specifies CASSYVGQVNQPQHF.

V usage is TRBV11-2 and J usage is TRBJ1-2, with D unresolved. The V gene's germline CDR1 is SGHAT and CDR2 FQNNGV. The CDR3 spans 15 residues. V shed 1 base and J shed 4 bases, with 13 bases lying between them. The CDR3 DNA reads TGTGCCAGCAGCTTAGGGCCCACAGAAGTCTATGGCTACACCTTC. Protein: CASSLGPTEVYGYTF.

The chain has TRBV5-1 and TRBJ1-1; 11 bases line up with TRBD1. Germline assignment: CDR1 SGHRS and CDR2 YFSETQ. V was clipped by 4 bases and J by 5 bases; unmatched bases: 7. The CDR3 length is 15 residues. The CDR3 DNA is TGCGCCAGCAGCCCTGGACAGGGGGCACGAACTGAAGCTTTCTTT. It yields the protein CASSPGQGARTEAFF.

The chain employs TRBV30 and TRBJ2-1; D may be TRBD1 (6 bases). Per the germline V gene, CDR1 is GTSNPN and CDR2 is SVGIG (reference sequence). The CDR3 covers 17 residues. V was pared by 2 bases and J by 8 bases, with 25 bases between. The CDR3 spells CAWSSPGWGPSWHEQFF. CDR3 nucleotide sequence: TGTGCCTGGAGTTCCCCAGGGTGGGGGCCCAGCTGGCATGAGCAGTTCTTC. Variable domain in full (rest from reference TRBV30 and TRBJ2-1): SQTIHQWPATLVQPVGSPLSLECTVEGTSNPNLYWYRQAAGRGLQLLFYSVGIGQISSEVPQNLSASRPQDRQFILSSKKLLLSDSGFYLCAWSSPGWGPSWHEQFFGPGTRLTVL.